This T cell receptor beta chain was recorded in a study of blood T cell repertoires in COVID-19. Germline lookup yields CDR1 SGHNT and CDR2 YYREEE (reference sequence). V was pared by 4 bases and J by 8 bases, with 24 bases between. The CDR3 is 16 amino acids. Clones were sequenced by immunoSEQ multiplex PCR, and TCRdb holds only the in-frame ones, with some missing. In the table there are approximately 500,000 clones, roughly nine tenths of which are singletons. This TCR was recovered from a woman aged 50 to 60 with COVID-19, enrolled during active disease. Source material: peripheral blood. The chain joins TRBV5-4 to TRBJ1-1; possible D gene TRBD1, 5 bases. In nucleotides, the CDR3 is TGTGCCAGCAGCCCGGGGGGAGGGGCCGAATCCCGCGAAGCTTTCTTT. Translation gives CASSPGGGAESREAFF.